One and the same sample provided the 25 T cell receptor beta chains below, sequenced in a study of T cells in Graves' hyperthyroidism and ophthalmopathy. The investigators amplified TCR beta CDR3 regions from RNA transcripts. HTBI primers were employed in a first-round RT-PCR of the TCR CDR3. TCRdb analysed the multiplex PCR reads with MiXCR anew, one entry per CDR3 protein. The sample carries fewer than 550,000 distinct CDR3 sequences, around 16% recorded once. Sequencing was done on a sample of blood. These receptors were taken from a woman between 18 and 29 years old with Graves' hyperthyroidism.

This clonotype turned up a few times. This rearrangement joins TRBV4-1 to TRBJ1-2; 9 nucleotides agree with TRBD1. Looked up from germline, CDR1 is MGHRA and CDR2 is YSYEKL. This CDR3 comprises 15 residues. J lost 4 bases, V lost 4 bases, and 7 bases had no gene match. The CDR3 DNA is TGCGCCAGCAGCCCTCGACAGGGGGGGAGCTATGGCTACACCTTC. It codes for CASSPRQGGSYGYTF.

This clonotype came up many times. The chain uses TRBV28 and TRBJ2-7; 11 bases fit TRBD2. The CDR3 is made up of 16 amino acids. In germline, CDR1 is MDHEN, CDR2 SYDVKM. V shed 3 bases, J shed 1 base, and the junction held 5 bases outside the gene matches. The CDR3 here is CASSLAGLAESYEQYF. For the CDR3, the DNA is TGTGCCAGCAGTTTGGCGGGACTAGCGGAATCCTACGAGCAGTACTTC. Using reference TRBV28 and TRBJ2-7 for the parts outside the CDR3, the full variable domain is DVKVTQSSRYLVKRTGEKVFLECVQDMDHENMFWYRQDPGLGLRLIYFSYDVKMKEKGDIPEGYSVSREKKERFSLILESASTNQTSMYLCASSLAGLAESYEQYFGPGTRLTVT.

The V and J genes are TRBV6-1 and TRBJ1-1, with D maybe TRBD1 (5 bases). V gave up 6 bases and J gave up 6 bases, with 17 bases separating them. Looked up from germline, CDR1 is MNHNS and CDR2 is SASEGT. The CDR3 extends over 14 amino acids. The CDR3 sequence: CASSPPGVASEAFF. CDR3 nucleotides: TGTGCCAGCAGCCCTCCGGGGGTTGCTTCTGAAGCTTTCTTT.

Many counts were recorded for this clonotype. The rearrangement joins TRBV3-1 to TRBJ2-5; D may be TRBD1 (5 bases). V lost 4 bases and J lost 6, with 12 bases in between. Per the germline V gene, CDR1 is LGHDT and CDR2 is YNNKEL (reference sequence). This CDR3 spans 13 amino acids. CDR3 residues: CASSPDSLQTQYF. The DNA for the CDR3 is TGTGCCAGCAGCCCTGACAGCTTACAGACCCAGTACTTC.

Note on this clonotype: One base away lies a much larger clone, so this may be a sequencing read error. The chain employs TRBV3-1 and TRBJ1-5; the D gene is possibly TRBD1 (5 bases). V shed 2 bases and J shed 4 bases, with 12 bases lying between them. Germline CDR1 and CDR2: LGHDT and YNNKEL (reference sequence). The CDR3 covers 15 residues. The CDR3 DNA reads TGTGCCAGCAGCCAATCAGGGTTAGCAAATCAGCCCCAGCATTTT. Its protein is CASSQSGLANQPQHF.

This clonotype occurred many times. The chain joins TRBV29-1 to TRBJ2-7; TRBD1 might be the D (6 bases). CDR3 size: 13 residues. Germline CDR1 and CDR2: SQVTM and ANQGSEA. Trimming took off 4 bases at V and 8 bases at J, with 18 bases between the two ends. DNA of the CDR3: TGCAGCGTTGTCGATGGGCAGGGGAGTAAGCAGTACTTC. Translating it yields CSVVDGQGSKQYF.

This clonotype appeared many times. The gene calls are TRBV5-8 and TRBJ2-3, with 9 positions matching TRBD1. The V segment lost 3 bases and the J segment 3 bases; nucleotides outside the gene matches: 5. This CDR3 is built from 15 residues. Germline loops: CDR1 SGHTS, CDR2 YDEGEE. CDR3 coding DNA: TGTGCCAGCAGCTCGACAGGGGGGCCTACAGATACGCAGTATTTT. Translating it yields CASSSTGGPTDTQYF.

The J gene is TRBJ1-2, the V gene TRBV25-1, with a tentative D call TRBD1 (5 bases). This CDR3 has 15 amino acids. With 3 bases removed from V and 4 bases from J, the gap between germline ends came to 15 bases. Germline values: CDR1 MGHDK, CDR2 SYGVNS. CDR3 nucleotide sequence: TGTGCCAGCAGTGAGGGGGTCGGGGCTGGCTATGGCTACACCTTC. It translates to CASSEGVGAGYGYTF.

This clonotype showed up many times. The J gene is TRBJ2-7, the V gene TRBV28, with D possibly TRBD2 on 5 matching bases. V lost 5 bases and J 2 bases, leaving 13 bases between the germline ends. Germline V gene lookup returns CDR1 MDHEN and CDR2 SYDVKM. The CDR3 runs 14 residues. The CDR3 sequence: CASSTLEVPYEQYF. The DNA of the CDR3 is TGTGCCAGCAGTACCCTGGAGGTCCCCTACGAGCAGTACTTC.

This clonotype was recorded many times. As DNA, the CDR3 is TGTGCCAGCAGCCCTACAACGAACACTGAAGCTTTCTTT. As protein: CASSPTTNTEAFF. The chain links TRBV7-3 to TRBJ1-1; D unresolved. The CDR3 sequence is 13 residues long. Deletions cut 5 bases from V and 1 base from J, with 8 bases between. Germline lookup yields CDR1 SGHTA and CDR2 FQGTGA.

This chain's CDR3 is CASSGLQSPLVLAFF. The CDR3 nucleotides read TGTGCCAGCAGTGGACTCCAGTCCCCTCTCGTGCTGGCTTTCTTT. The gene calls are TRBV28 and TRBJ1-1; the D is unclear. Looked up from germline, CDR1 is MDHEN and CDR2 is SYDVKM. The CDR3 has 15 residues. V lost 5 bases to trimming and J lost 11 bases, with 24 bases between them.

The genes are TRBV3-1 and TRBJ2-1; tentative D call: TRBD2 (6 bases). The CDR3 extends over 15 amino acids. Looked up from germline, CDR1 is LGHDT and CDR2 is YNNKEL (reference sequence). V was trimmed by 2 bases and J by 5 bases, leaving 13 bases between them. CDR3 bases: TGTGCCAGCAGCCAAACGGGAGAAGCCCACAATGAGCAGTTCTTC. Residues: CASSQTGEAHNEQFF.

The chain links TRBV20-1 to TRBJ1-3; TRBD1 agrees at 9 bases. Looked up from germline, CDR1 is DFQATT and CDR2 is SNEGSKA (reference sequence). Losses at the gene ends were 5 bases for V and 3 bases for J; bases not matched to a gene: 8. CDR3 length: 15 amino acids. CDR3 protein: CSAHQTGGGGNTIYF. CDR3 DNA sequence: TGCAGTGCTCACCAGACAGGGGGAGGTGGAAACACCATATATTTT.

At least ten counts were recorded for this clonotype. The V call is TRBV24-1, the J call TRBJ2-1; 9 positions match TRBD1. J was trimmed by 6 bases and V by 4 bases; bases with no gene match: 3. This CDR3 is built from 14 residues. Germline-derived CDR1 and CDR2 are KGHDR and SFDVKD. In DNA form, the CDR3 reads TGTGCCACCAGTGACCTGGACAGGGGCAATGAGCAGTTCTTC. Amino acids: CATSDLDRGNEQFF.

The gene calls are TRBV10-2 and TRBJ2-1; no definite D call. The germline CDR1 and CDR2 sequences are WSHSY and SAAADI. The CDR3 covers 14 residues. Trimming removed 6 bases from V and 5 bases from J, with 14 bases in between. CDR3 DNA: TGCGCCAGCAGGAAAGTCAGCAGAAACAATGAGCAGTTCTTC. The encoded protein is CASRKVSRNNEQFF.

J is TRBJ2-7 and V is TRBV2; 9 nucleotides match TRBD2. V lost 6 bases, J lost 6 bases, and 6 bases stayed unmatched. The CDR3 contains 13 residues. Germline loops: CDR1 SNHLY, CDR2 FYNNEI. The CDR3 region has the DNA TGTGCCAGCAGGACGGGACTAGCCGGCGAGCAGTACTTC. This translates into CASRTGLAGEQYF.

In its sample, this clonotype was seen a few times. This chain connects TRBV12-3 or TRBV12-4 to TRBJ2-1; the D is unclear. Trimming cost V 5 bases and J 0 bases, with 8 bases left between them. The CDR3 is made up of 14 amino acids. Written as DNA, the CDR3 is TGTGCCAGCAGTGCTAGTCGCTCCTACAATGAGCAGTTCTTC. This encodes CASSASRSYNEQFF.

The chain links TRBV10-3 to TRBJ2-7; D not certain. Germline V CDR1 and CDR2: ENHRY, SYGVKD. Trimming cost V 6 bases and J 2 bases, with 5 bases left between them. This CDR3 spans 11 amino acids. In nucleotides, the CDR3 is TGTGCCATCAGCGACACCTACGAGCAGTACTTC. Protein product: CAISDTYEQYF.

This clonotype was counted at least ten times. The chain combines TRBV3-1 with TRBJ1-2; TRBD1 aligns across 8 bases. Per the germline V gene, CDR1 is LGHDT and CDR2 is YNNKEL (reference sequence). The trim removed 7 bases at V and 2 bases at J, leaving 6 bases unmatched. The CDR3 consists of 14 residues. The CDR3 DNA sequence: TGTGCCAGCACCCCAGGGGGCTTAAACTATGGCTACACCTTC. Its protein product is CASTPGGLNYGYTF.

This clonotype was detected ten times or more. CDR3 sequence: CSARDGGRGARYGYTF. CDR3 coding DNA: TGCAGTGCTAGAGATGGAGGGCGGGGGGCTCGGTATGGCTACACCTTC. The chain carries TRBV20-1 and TRBJ1-2; maybe TRBD1 (6 bases). The CDR3 totals 16 residues. Looked up from germline, CDR1 is DFQATT and CDR2 is SNEGSKA (reference sequence). Trimming stripped 0 bases from V and 5 bases from J, with 19 bases between.

Ten or more counts support this clonotype. The V call is TRBV6-1, the J call TRBJ2-1, with 15 bases lining up with TRBD2. The V gene end was trimmed by 8 bases and the J gene end by 8 bases; junction bases not matched to a gene: 10. The CDR3 loop spans 16 amino acids. CDR1 is MNHNS, CDR2 SASEGT, per germline. CDR3 residues: CASARLGLAGGHEQFF. CDR3 DNA: TGTGCCAGCGCTAGACTAGGACTAGCGGGGGGGCATGAGCAGTTCTTC.

This clonotype was detected many times. V and J are TRBV12-3 or TRBV12-4 and TRBJ2-3; D may correspond to TRBD1 or TRBD2 (5 bases each). Trimming pared 4 bases from V and 2 bases from J, leaving 19 bases between. The CDR3 loop spans 17 amino acids. The CDR3 region has the DNA TGTGCCAGCAGTTCGGGTTTGAGGGGCTCGCCCACAGATACGCAGTATTTT. Protein: CASSSGLRGSPTDTQYF.

Of note for this clonotype: The conserved final phenylalanine or tryptophan is absent from the CDR3, which likely points to a read error. The rearrangement joins TRBV6-4 to TRBJ2-1, with 9 nucleotides matching TRBD1. Germline CDR1 MRHNA, CDR2 SNTAGT. The CDR3 consists of 16 residues. V lost 6 bases and J lost 6; bases outside the gene matches: 12. The CDR3 reads CASSETTGTGFNEQFL. In nucleotides, the CDR3 is TGTGCCAGCAGCGAAACCACCGGGACAGGGTTCAATGAGCAGTTCCTC.

V gene TRBV25-1 combines with J gene TRBJ2-1; D not resolved. The CDR3 covers 11 residues. Trimming pared 3 bases from V and 10 bases from J, leaving 7 bases between. CDR1 MGHDK and CDR2 SYGVNS come from the germline V gene. The CDR3 DNA reads as TGTGCCAGCAGTGACAGGCAGGAGCAGTTCTTC. Protein: CASSDRQEQFF.

This clonotype was seen a few times. The chain employs TRBV4-1 and TRBJ1-4; TRBD1 matches 8 bases. The ends lost 4 bases at V and 6 bases at J; junction bases unmatched: 4. Germline V gene data show CDR1 as MGHRA and CDR2 as YSYEKL. The CDR3 has 14 residues. CDR3 bases: TGCGCCAGCAGCCCCACAGGGGGATATGAAAAACTGTTTTTT. Protein sequence: CASSPTGGYEKLFF.